This is a list of T cell receptor beta chains from one sample in a study of blood T cell repertoires in COVID-19. Profiling relied on immunoSEQ multiplex PCR, and the TCRdb table lists in-frame clones only, not all of them. Of fewer than 250,000 clones in the sample, roughly 88% are singletons; the top ten hold around 6.6%. Sample: peripheral blood. The receptor set was obtained from a woman aged 35 to 49 who had recovered from COVID-19. CDR3s include the opening cysteine and the closing phenylalanine or tryptophan. D genes are given only for firm matches. A row's size may be missing; if present it is once, few, many or a size class.

cdr3_length d_call clone_size j_call v_call cdr3_nt cdr3_aa
14 . . TRBJ1-4 TRBV4-3 TGCGCCAGCAGCCAAGATCCGGGAGTGGAAAAACTGTTTTTT CASSQDPGVEKLFF
15 . . TRBJ2-5 TRBV5-8 TGTGCCAGCAGCTTGAGCGTCACAGGACAAGAGACCCAGTACTTC CASSLSVTGQETQYF
17 . . TRBJ1-4 TRBV7-3 TGTGCCAGCAGCTTACCCAGGACTGCAGCGATCAATGAAAAACTGTTTTTT CASSLPRTAAINEKLFF
17 TRBD1 . TRBJ2-7 TRBV19 TGTGCCAGTAGTATTTGGAACCCCGGGACAGGGGCCTACGAGCAGTACTTC CASSIWNPGTGAYEQYF
15 . . TRBJ2-5 TRBV4-3 TGCGCCAGCAGCCAAGACCAAACGCGGGGCGAGACCCAGTACTTC CASSQDQTRGETQYF
13 . . TRBJ2-2 TRBV24-1 TGTGCCACCAGTGGTCCGGCGGTCGGGGAGCTGTTTTTT CATSGPAVGELFF
16 . . TRBJ2-3 TRBV5-1 TGCGCCAGCAGCCCTGGGAAGACTAGTATCACAGATACGCAGTATTTT CASSPGKTSITDTQYF
14 TRBD2 . TRBJ2-7 TRBV27 TGTGCCAGCACGACTAGCGGGAGTCTCTACGAGCAGTACTTC CASTTSGSLYEQYF
12 . . TRBJ1-1 TRBV7-2 TGTGCCAGCAGCTTTACGCGGGTTGAAGCTTTCTTT CASSFTRVEAFF
15 . . TRBJ2-2 TRBV29-1 TGCAGCGTTGCGATTCAGGGCCGGAACACCGGGGAGCTGTTTTTT CSVAIQGRNTGELFF
13 . . TRBJ2-7 TRBV7-3 TGTGCCAGCAGCTTGGGCAGGGGCTACGAGCAGTACTTC CASSLGRGYEQYF
16 TRBD2 . TRBJ2-3 TRBV18 TGTGCCAGCTCACCACCGGGCACTGCGGGGGCAGATACGCAGTATTTT CASSPPGTAGADTQYF
17 TRBD2 . TRBJ2-1 TRBV25-1 TGTGCCAGCAGTGGGGGTCTAGCGGGAGGGCCTGGGGATGAGCAGTTCTTC CASSGGLAGGPGDEQFF
13 . . TRBJ1-1 TRBV19 TGTGCCAGTACCCCTGTTGTAAACACTGAAGCTTTCTTT CASTPVVNTEAFF
16 TRBD1 . TRBJ1-3 TRBV5-4 TGTGCCAGCAGTTACGGGACAGACCGACTTGGAAACACCATATATTTT CASSYGTDRLGNTIYF
15 TRBD2 . TRBJ2-7 TRBV29-1 TGCAGCGTGAAGGGACTAGCGGGCGTCCCCTACGAGCAGTACTTC CSVKGLAGVPYEQYF
14 . once TRBJ2-3 TRBV28 TGTGCCAGCAGTATCCCTAGTCTGCCAGATACGCAGTATTTT CASSIPSLPDTQYF
16 . . TRBJ2-4 TRBV6-2/TRBV6-3 TGTGCCAGCAGTTACTCACCTGGACAGCTTGCAAACATTCAGTACTTC CASSYSPGQLANIQYF
14 . . TRBJ2-3 TRBV30 TGTGCCTGGAGTGTAAACGCGGGGCTAGATACGCAGTATTTT CAWSVNAGLDTQYF
16 TRBD2 . TRBJ2-3 TRBV7-2 TGTGCCAGCAGCTTACAACTAGCGGAAACCGTCCATACGCAGTATTTT CASSLQLAETVHTQYF
13 TRBD1 . TRBJ2-3 TRBV6-6 TGTGCCAGCGGACAGGGGGGCACAGATACGCAGTATTTT CASGQGGTDTQYF
13 TRBD1 . TRBJ1-5 TRBV5-1 TGCGCCAGCCGACAGGGGTTGGAGGAGCCCCAGCATTTT CASRQGLEEPQHF
16 . . TRBJ1-2 TRBV14 TGTGCCAGCAGCCAAGATCTAAGTACGTCTACCGATGGCTACACCTTC CASSQDLSTSTDGYTF
13 . . TRBJ2-7 TRBV19 TGTGCCAGTGCACTAGCCTTCTCCTACGAGCAGTACTTC CASALAFSYEQYF
16 . . TRBJ1-1 TRBV4-2 TGTGCCAGCAGCCACGGACGGGGGTCGAGGGACACTGAAGCTTTCTTT CASSHGRGSRDTEAFF
15 . . TRBJ2-1 TRBV7-3 TGTGCCAGCAGCTTGGGCCTCCTCTCCTACAATGAGCAGTTCTTC CASSLGLLSYNEQFF
15 TRBD1 . TRBJ1-5 TRBV4-3 TGCGCCAGCAGCCAAGTCAAAGGGGGCGGTCAGCCCCAGCATTTT CASSQVKGGGQPQHF
17 . . TRBJ1-6 TRBV30 TGTGCCTGGAGTGTAGACCGGGTAGCGGGGGGTAACTCACCCCTCCACTTT CAWSVDRVAGGNSPLHF
13 . . TRBJ1-5 TRBV29-1 TGCAGCGCCTCTTTAGGGGTCAATCAGCCCCAGCATTTT CSASLGVNQPQHF
17 TRBD2 . TRBJ2-1 TRBV3-1/TRBV3-2 TGTGCCAGCAGCCACGTCAGACTAGCGGGAGGGTCTAATGAGCAGTTCTTC CASSHVRLAGGSNEQFF
15 . . TRBJ2-3 TRBV27 TGTGCCAGCAGTTTAACGCGGGATAGCACAGATACGCAGTATTTT CASSLTRDSTDTQYF
15 TRBD1 . TRBJ2-5 TRBV28 TGTGCCAGCAGTCCGGGGACAGGGGGCGTTGAGACCCAGTACTTC CASSPGTGGVETQYF
15 . . TRBJ2-1 TRBV19 TGTGCCAGTAGTATTGGGAGACGCTCCTACAATGAGCAGTTCTTC CASSIGRRSYNEQFF
14 TRBD1 . TRBJ1-4 TRBV7-2 TGTGCCAGCAGCAAGACAGGGTGGGGTGAAAAACTGTTTTTT CASSKTGWGEKLFF
15 TRBD2 . TRBJ2-3 TRBV28 TGTGCCAGCAGTTCGCTAGCGGGTGGCACAGATACGCAGTATTTT CASSSLAGGTDTQYF
14 TRBD2 . TRBJ2-1 TRBV19 TGTGCCAGTAGTATAGTGGGACTACAAAATGAGCAGTTCTTC CASSIVGLQNEQFF
14 TRBD2 . TRBJ2-3 TRBV6-4 TGTGCCAGCAGTGCGACGGCTAGCGGGAGTACGCAGTATTTT CASSATASGSTQYF
16 TRBD1 . TRBJ1-6 TRBV27 TGTGCCAGCAGACTCCAGGGGGCTGCCTATAATTCACCCCTCCACTTT CASRLQGAAYNSPLHF
15 TRBD1 few TRBJ1-5 TRBV7-8 TGTGCCAGCAGCTCGGGACAGGGGTCAAATCAGCCCCAGCATTTT CASSSGQGSNQPQHF
20 . . TRBJ2-2 TRBV12-5 TGTGCTAGTGGTTTGTTCCCGGCCGTGGGGGCCTTGACGAACACCGGGGAGCTGTTTTTT CASGLFPAVGALTNTGELFF
16 . . TRBJ1-3 TRBV25-1 TGTGCCAGCAGGGCCCCAGGGCCCAGCTCTGGAAACACCATATATTTT CASRAPGPSSGNTIYF
13 . . TRBJ1-6 TRBV2 TGTGCCAGCAGTGGGCAGGGGAATTCACCCCTCCACTTT CASSGQGNSPLHF
14 TRBD1 . TRBJ1-2 TRBV7-9 TGTGCCAGCAGCTTAGGACAGGGCCACTATGGCTACACCTTC CASSLGQGHYGYTF
16 . . TRBJ2-1 TRBV5-4 TGTGCCAGCAGCATTCATCTGGGCGGAGGTAACAATGAGCAGTTCTTC CASSIHLGGGNNEQFF
16 TRBD2 . TRBJ2-5 TRBV9 TGTGCCAGCAGCGTAGGTGGGACTAGCGGGAGGGAGACCCAGTACTTC CASSVGGTSGRETQYF
14 TRBD2 . TRBJ2-1 TRBV6-5 TGTGCCAGCAGTCCTACGGCGGGAGAGAATGAGCAGTTCTTC CASSPTAGENEQFF
14 . . TRBJ1-1 TRBV18 TGTGCCAGCTCACTCCAGGGCGCGGACACTGAAGCTTTCTTT CASSLQGADTEAFF
12 TRBD1 . TRBJ1-2 TRBV13 TGTGCCAGCAGCTCCCAGGGGGCGTCTACCACCTTC CASSSQGASTTF
16 TRBD1 . TRBJ1-6 TRBV18 TGTGCCAGCTCACCATTCCAGGACAGGGACAATTCACCCCTCCACTTT CASSPFQDRDNSPLHF